This paragraph reports one T cell receptor (beta chain). In the original analysis: Reference gene primer amplification yielded estimated nucleated cell counts. The method was immunoSEQ multiplex PCR; TCRdb's version includes in-frame clones alone and lacks a portion of them. That table supplies the V and J calls and clone size; D and trimming were determined from the DNA. This sample has approximately 190,000 clones, with roughly 80% found just once. Trimming left V 0 bases short and J 5 bases short, with 7 bases between. The germline gives CDR1 MNHEY, CDR2 SVGEGT. The CDR3 covers 14 residues. This record comes from a study of blood T cell repertoires in COVID-19. As for the study in general: Collection of acute and convalescent COVID-19 samples took place in the United States, Italy and Spain. T cells, B-cell-depleted T cells, or PBMCs provided the cDNA or gDNA that served as material.

Input material: peripheral blood. The chain combines TRBV6-2 or TRBV6-3 with TRBJ2-2; TRBD1 is a possible D gene (5 bases). The TCR comes from a woman in her twenties or thirties with acute or convalescent COVID-19. CDR3 in DNA: TGTGCCAGCAGTTACTCAGGGGTGACCGGGGAGCTGTTTTTT. It codes for CASSYSGVTGELFF.